This T cell receptor (beta chain) originates from a study of CD8 T cells in ankylosing spondylitis. Quantitative molecular-barcoded 5'-RACE generated the TCR beta libraries. TCRdb called the 5' RACE reads again in MiXCR, with one record for every CDR3 protein. The table lists about 240,000 distinct CDR3 sequences, about 10% of them singletons. The CDR3 has 12 amino acids. Trimming pared 6 bases from V and 1 base from J, leaving 6 bases between. CDR1 is MNHNS, CDR2 SASEGT, per germline. This TCR came from a male donor with ankylosing spondylitis or in good health (not recorded which). The rearrangement joins TRBV6-1 to TRBJ1-2; D remains unclear. Sequenced input: blood, either unsorted or a sorted T cell fraction (not recorded which). This CDR3 reads CASSRYNYGYTF. The CDR3 DNA reads as TGTGCCAGCAGCCGATATAACTATGGCTACACCTTC.